This TCR beta chain was recorded in a study of PD-1 blockade in classical Hodgkin lymphoma. The germline V gene encodes CDR1 GTSNPN and CDR2 SVGIG (reference sequence). The CDR3 is 14 residues long. Data came from immunoSEQ multiplex PCR; TCRdb stores just in-frame clones and leaves some out. The sample yields approximately 49,000 clones, 80% seen once. Time point of the sample: cycle 4 day 1 (C4D1), after six to seven weeks of nivolumab. Every patient was affected by relapse after autologous stem cell transplantation, while exposure to brentuximab vedotin was not uniform. The rearrangement links TRBV30 to TRBJ2-5, with 10 nucleotides matching TRBD1. The J call could be wrong; TRBJ2-7 is a better fit for the DNA end. The origin of this receptor is a human donor with classical Hodgkin lymphoma. The material was peripheral blood mononuclear cells (PBMCs), obtained before the fourth cycle of nivolumab. The CDR3 is CAWSSGTGVHEQYF. DNA for the CDR3: TGTGCCTGGAGTTCCGGGACAGGGGTCCACGAGCAGTACTTC.